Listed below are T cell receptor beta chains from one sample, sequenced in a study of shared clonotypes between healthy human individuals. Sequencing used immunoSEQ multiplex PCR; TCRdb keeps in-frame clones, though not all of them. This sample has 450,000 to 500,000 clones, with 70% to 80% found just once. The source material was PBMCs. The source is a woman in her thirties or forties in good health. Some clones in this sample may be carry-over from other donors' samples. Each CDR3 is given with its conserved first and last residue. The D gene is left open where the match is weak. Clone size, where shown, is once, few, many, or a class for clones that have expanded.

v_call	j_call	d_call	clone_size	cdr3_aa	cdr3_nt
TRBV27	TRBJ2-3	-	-	CASSLIRPESTDTQYF	TGTGCCAGCAGTTTAATCCGGCCAGAGAGCACAGATACGCAGTATTTT
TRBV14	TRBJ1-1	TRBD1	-	CASSHPRQGDTEAFF	TGTGCCAGCAGCCATCCCCGGCAGGGGGACACTGAAGCTTTCTTT
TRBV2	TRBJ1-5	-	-	CASSEEGGQPQHF	TGTGCCAGCAGTGAGGAAGGGGGTCAGCCCCAGCATTTT
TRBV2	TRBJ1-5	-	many	CASSDQTRGDQPQHF	TGTGCCAGCAGTGACCAGACACGGGGAGATCAGCCCCAGCATTTT
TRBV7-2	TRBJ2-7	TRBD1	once	CASSPRQGRHEQYF	TGTGCCAGCAGCCCTAGACAGGGGAGGCACGAGCAGTACTTC
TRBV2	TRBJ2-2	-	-	CASSSHRTRGTGELFF	TGTGCCAGCAGTAGCCACAGGACCCGAGGCACCGGGGAGCTGTTTTTT
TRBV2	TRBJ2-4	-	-	CASSSDMVKNIQYF	TGTGCCAGCAGTAGCGACATGGTCAAAAACATTCAGTACTTC
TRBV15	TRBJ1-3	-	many	CATSRGDGGPGNTIYF	TGTGCCACCAGCAGGGGGGACGGAGGTCCTGGAAACACCATATATTTT
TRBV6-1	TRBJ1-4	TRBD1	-	CASSEAGGTGGEKLFF	TGTGCCAGCAGTGAAGCTGGTGGGACAGGGGGTGAAAAACTGTTTTTT
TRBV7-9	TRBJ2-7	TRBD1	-	CASSLARFEGATAYEQYF	TGTGCCAGCAGCTTAGCCCGATTTGAGGGGGCGACTGCCTACGAGCAGTACTTC
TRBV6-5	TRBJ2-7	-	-	CASSYGQREYF	TGTGCCAGCAGTTACGGACAGAGGGAGTACTTC
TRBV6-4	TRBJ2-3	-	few	CASSERGSTDTQYF	TGTGCCAGCAGTGAGCGCGGCTCAACAGATACGCAGTATTTT
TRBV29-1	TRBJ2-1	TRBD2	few	CSVEDRRAGVYNEQFF	TGCAGCGTTGAAGATCGTCGAGCGGGAGTATACAATGAGCAGTTCTTC
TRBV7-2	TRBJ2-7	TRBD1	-	CASSLAAGGVTYEQYF	TGTGCCAGCAGCTTAGCGGCAGGGGGTGTTACCTACGAGCAGTACTTC
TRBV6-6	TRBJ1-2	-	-	CASSSRDRYKPGYTF	TGTGCCAGCAGTTCCCGGGACCGGTACAAACCAGGCTACACCTTC
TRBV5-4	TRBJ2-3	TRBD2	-	CASSPPGLAGALSEDTQYF	TGTGCCAGCAGCCCCCCAGGACTAGCGGGAGCCCTCTCCGAGGATACGCAGTATTTT
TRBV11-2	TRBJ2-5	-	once	CASSPGETQYF	TGTGCCAGCAGCCCAGGGGAGACCCAGTACTTC
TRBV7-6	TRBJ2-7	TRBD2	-	CASSARLAGESYEQYF	TGTGCCAGCAGCGCAAGACTAGCGGGAGAGTCCTACGAGCAGTACTTC
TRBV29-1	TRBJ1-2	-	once	CSVDGENYGYTF	TGCAGCGTTGACGGGGAGAACTATGGCTACACCTTC